Below, 7 T cell receptor beta chains from the same sample are listed, as sequenced in a study of T cell responses to AZD1222 COVID-19 vaccine. Generated by immunoSEQ multiplex PCR, the TCRdb table keeps only in-frame clones and is missing some. This table holds about 100,000 clones, 70% to 90% found once. Source: peripheral blood, taken 28 days after the second AZD1222 dose. All receptors come from an adult who received the AZD1222 COVID-19 vaccine.

This clone appeared a single time. The chain links TRBV6-2 or TRBV6-3 to TRBJ2-3; D gene ambiguous. The CDR3 runs to 16 residues. CDR1 is MNHEY, CDR2 SVGEGT, per germline. The V end was cut by 6 bases, the J end by 0 bases, with 16 bases between. The CDR3 sequence is CASSPLGGTSTDTQYF. CDR3 DNA sequence: TGTGCCAGCAGCCCCCTAGGTGGTACCAGCACAGATACGCAGTATTTT.

J is TRBJ1-2 and V is TRBV2; D is unclear. Between the trimmed V and J ends, which lost 4 bases and 4 bases, there was a span of 7 bases. The CDR3 covers 12 residues. The germline V gene has CDR1 SNHLY and CDR2 FYNNEI. Written as DNA, the CDR3 is TGTGCCAGCAGTGCGTCCGGCTATGGCTACACCTTC. This gives the protein CASSASGYGYTF.

The chain has TRBV5-1 and TRBJ1-3, with TRBD1 identical over 7 bases. The CDR3 runs to 16 residues. The junction had 3 bases not matched to a gene; V was cut back by 0 bases and J by 0 bases. Germline V CDR1 and CDR2: SGHRS, YFSETQ. CDR3 region: CASSLDGTASGNTIYF. CDR3 nucleotides: TGCGCCAGCAGCTTGGATGGGACAGCCTCTGGAAACACCATATATTTT.

V usage is TRBV7-8 and J usage is TRBJ2-2; tentatively, D is TRBD1 (5 bases). The germline CDR1 and CDR2 sequences are SGHVS and FQNEAQ. This CDR3 has 17 amino acids. Trimming shortened V by 1 base and J by 3 bases, and 15 bases separated the two germline ends. CDR3 amino acids: CASSLVVQGMDTGELFF. The DNA of the CDR3 is TGTGCCAGCAGCTTAGTTGTCCAGGGTATGGACACCGGGGAGCTGTTTTTT.

The CDR3 region has the DNA TGTGCCAGCAGCCCCCCAGGACACTTATCCTACGAGCAGTACTTC. Encoded protein: CASSPPGHLSYEQYF. The chain links TRBV7-2 to TRBJ2-7; D perhaps matches TRBD1 (5 bases). V dropped 5 bases and J dropped 1 base, with 15 bases sitting between them. Germline CDR1 SGHTA, CDR2 FQGNSA. The CDR3 extends over 15 amino acids.

J is TRBJ1-2 and V is TRBV28, with D uncertain. Looked up from germline, CDR1 is MDHEN and CDR2 is SYDVKM. V was trimmed by 7 bases and J by 5 bases, leaving 23 bases between them. The CDR3 is 16 residues long. CDR3 coding DNA: TGTGCCAGCATGACGTCCGGAACCCCGCTGTCATATGGCTACACCTTC. Translating it yields CASMTSGTPLSYGYTF.

The chain joins TRBV7-9 to TRBJ1-2; D is perhaps TRBD1 (5 bases). The germline CDR1 and CDR2 sequences are SEHNR and FQNEAQ (reference sequence). This CDR3 contains 14 residues. V shed 0 bases and J shed 7 bases, with 12 bases lying between them. As DNA, the CDR3 is TGTGCCAGCAGCTTAGCAGGGGCGCAGGGTGGCTACACCTTC. Translating gives CASSLAGAQGGYTF. Based on the CDR3 plus reference TRBV7-9 and TRBJ1-2, the full variable domain is DTGVSQNPRHKITKRGQNVTFRCDPISEHNRLYWYRQTLGQGPEFLTYFQNEAQLEKSRLLSDRFSAERPKGSFSTLEIQRTEQGDSAMYLCASSLAGAQGGYTFGSGTRLTVV.